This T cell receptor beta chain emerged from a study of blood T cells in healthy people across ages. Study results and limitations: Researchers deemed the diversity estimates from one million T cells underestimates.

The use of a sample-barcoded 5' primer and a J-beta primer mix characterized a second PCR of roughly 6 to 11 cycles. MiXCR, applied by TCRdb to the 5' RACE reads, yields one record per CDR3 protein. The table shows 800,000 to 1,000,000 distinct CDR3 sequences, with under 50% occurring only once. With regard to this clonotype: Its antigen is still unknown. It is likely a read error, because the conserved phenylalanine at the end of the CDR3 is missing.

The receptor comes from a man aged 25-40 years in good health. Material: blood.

CDR3 amino acids: CAISEGQNYGYTI. The CDR3 DNA reads as TGTGCCATCAGTGAGGGACAGAACTATGGCTACACCATC. The J gene is TRBJ1-2, the V gene TRBV10-3; weak D call: TRBD1 (6 bases). Trimming stripped 2 bases from V and 2 bases from J, with 6 bases between. The CDR3 extends over 13 amino acids. CDR1 and CDR2 from the germline V gene are ENHRY and SYGVKD.